This TCR beta chain is drawn from a study of OX40 agonist ivuxolimab in advanced cancers. Concerning this clone itself: Antigen unknown.

Data came from immunoSEQ multiplex PCR; TCRdb stores just in-frame clones and leaves some out. The repertoire holds 55,000 to 75,000 clones, 85% to 90% seen once, with roughly 1.1% in the top ten. Looked up from germline, CDR1 is SNHLY and CDR2 is FYNNEI. This CDR3 has 14 residues. With 4 bases clipped from V and 5 bases from J, the junction kept 4 bases outside the gene matches. Points from the study as a whole: More expanded clones were seen, on average, in CD8+ T cells than in CD4+.

The source was CD4+ or CD8+ T cells sorted from blood, collected in a trial of the OX40 agonist ivuxolimab. The V and J genes are TRBV2 and TRBJ2-7; 11 bases align to TRBD2. The clonotype originates from an adult with an advanced solid tumor such as melanoma, head and neck, liver or kidney cancer. The CDR3 spells CASSATSGSDEQYF. CDR3 nucleotide sequence: TGTGCCAGCAGTGCCACTAGCGGGAGCGACGAGCAGTACTTC.